This TCR beta chain came from a study of post-analysis software for immune sequencing data (dated by TCRdb to about 2015). Describing the broader study: Disease courses on record covered relapsing-remitting, secondary progressive and progressive-relapsing multiple sclerosis, though some patients had no subtype annotation. The patient repertoires were compared against 11 previously published healthy control repertoires obtained from donors aged about 6 to 28 years. A subset of samples was prepared in parallel using single-end sample barcoding, then pooled and co-amplified after Illumina adapter ligation.

In regard to this clonotype: Its antigen is still unknown. Within one base of it there is no much larger clone, and no base qualities were kept.

The CDR3 holds 14 amino acids from the cysteine to the phenylalanine. Solely the CDR3 DNA is kept, with 42 bases framed from the first base. V drops 6 bases and J drops 2 bases, leaving 11 bases in between. The germline V gene encodes CDR1 SNHLY and CDR2 FYNNEI. Library generation was performed with PCR. The run used an Illumina HiSeq 2500. To reduce PCR and sequencing biases, unique molecular identifiers were incorporated into the TCR beta cDNA libraries. Per 1 to 10 million input T cells, 500,000 or so cDNA molecules were obtained, such that each molecule approximated one T cell. The patient libraries were prepared and sequenced with the same protocol used for the earlier healthy control dataset. Within a given batch, samples were prepared together, multiplexed and sequenced on the same HiSeq lane. Regarding the original processing steps: MIGEC handled the raw barcoded reads, throwing out single-read molecular identifier groups before consensus assembly and CDR3 extraction. Clonotype tables were post-analysed with VDJtools, and diversity was normalized by down-sampling all datasets to the smallest sample size. To correct batch-related cross-sample contamination, repertoire overlap clustering matched CDR3 amino acid sequences but not nucleotide sequences. TCRdb reanalyzed the raw reads on its own, using fastp at Q25 for trimming and MiXCR for clone calling, and kept in-frame beta chains. Under each unique CDR3 protein, matching rows form one entry showing the most common genes and DNA. The V and J calls shown here were made by TCRdb, not taken from the authors' results. Within this sample are hundreds of thousands of distinct CDR3 sequences, with just under 30% of them counted one time only. The ten largest make up more than 0.45% of the sample.

Broad study findings and their caveats: Compared with controls, multiple sclerosis patients had significantly lower normalized Chao1 diversity, a finding suggesting substantial peripheral T-cell clonal expansion. The control group was slightly older than the multiple sclerosis patient group. Direct clustering with F measure revealed strong co-clustering of samples prepared in the same batch, which led to a batch-effect correction. Four or five TRBV segments, including TRBV5-6, TRBV5-1 and TRBV20-1, were significantly more frequent in patients than controls.

To demonstrate the VDJtools post-analysis software, TCR beta repertoires were profiled from the peripheral blood of 13 young patients with multiple sclerosis. The patients with multiple sclerosis were children and adolescents between about 6 and 17 years of age. The chain is assembled from TRBV2 and TRBJ2-1; the D segment might be TRBD1 or TRBD2, since each matches 5 bases. The sample consisted of blood. The clonotype comes from a girl aged 10-17 years with multiple sclerosis. The DNA reads TGTGCCAGCAGAAGGGACGGCCCCTACAATGAGCAGTTCTTC. This encodes CASRRDGPYNEQFF.